Below, one T cell receptor (beta chain) is given with its context. Its antigen is as yet unknown. Additional DNA sequences in this sample encode the identical CDR3. Method: immunoSEQ multiplex PCR; TCRdb's copy keeps in-frame clones and lacks some. This sample yields 83,000 or so clones, of which around 85% are seen a single time; less than 9.5% belongs to the top ten. The sample is drawn from a study of OX40 agonist ivuxolimab in advanced cancers. Study background: Patients were treated with intravenous ivuxolimab, dosed at 0.01 to 10 mg/kg and infused every 2 weeks.

Study-wide results and caveats: With doses of 0.1-3.0 mg/kg, partial responders showed among the lowest clonal expansion. Circulating CD4+ and CD8+ T cells showed clonal expansion by week 6 at 0.1 to 3.0 mg/kg.

V was clipped by 6 bases and J by 1 base; unmatched bases: 3. In germline, CDR1 is SNHLY, CDR2 FYNNEI. This CDR3 has 13 residues. On cycle 4 day 1 and cycle 7 day 1, as well as at baseline, blood was sampled. This sequence joins TRBV2 and TRBJ2-7; 7 bases are a match to TRBD1. The clonotype was recovered from an adult with an advanced solid tumor such as melanoma, head and neck, liver or kidney cancer. The starting material was CD4+ or CD8+ T cells sorted from blood, obtained in a trial of the OX40 agonist ivuxolimab. The CDR3 DNA sequence: TGTGCCAGCAGAAAGGGACAGTCCTACGAGCAGTACTTC. Protein: CASRKGQSYEQYF.